The T cell receptor (beta chain) under discussion was sequenced for a study of blood T cell repertoires in COVID-19. Study-level information: Nucleic acid was either cDNA or gDNA, and it came from T cells, B-cell-depleted T cells, or PBMCs.

Per the germline V gene, CDR1 is SGHNT and CDR2 is YYREEE (reference sequence). The CDR3 consists of 14 residues. Trimming took 4 bases from V and 10 from J; bases not matched to a gene: 5. Method: immunoSEQ multiplex PCR; TCRdb's copy keeps in-frame clones and lacks some. The sample includes 240,000 or so clones, 75% to 90% of them seen just once. The sequence was obtained from a man in his fifties or sixties who had recovered from COVID-19. The chain uses TRBV5-4 and TRBJ1-6, with 10 bases that match TRBD1. Material for sequencing was peripheral blood. The CDR3 loop is CASSRDRGYSPLHF. The DNA for the CDR3 is TGTGCCAGCAGCCGGGACAGGGGCTACTCACCCCTCCACTTT.